This T cell receptor beta chain originates from a study of blood T cell repertoires in COVID-19. V shed 1 base and J shed 6 bases, with 17 bases lying between them. Germline loops: CDR1 SGHRS, CDR2 YFSETQ. The CDR3 runs 15 residues. This clone was found once. Profiled with immunoSEQ multiplex PCR; TCRdb holds only in-frame clones, not every one. The table has about 200,000 clones, nearly 90% seen once. The clonotype was recovered from a man aged 55 to 70 with active or convalescent COVID-19. The rearrangement joins TRBV5-1 to TRBJ2-7, with D perhaps TRBD2 (7 bases). The sequencing input was peripheral blood. This chain's CDR3 is CASSLRGASLSEQYF. DNA for the CDR3: TGCGCCAGCAGCTTGCGGGGGGCTTCCCTGAGCGAGCAGTACTTC.